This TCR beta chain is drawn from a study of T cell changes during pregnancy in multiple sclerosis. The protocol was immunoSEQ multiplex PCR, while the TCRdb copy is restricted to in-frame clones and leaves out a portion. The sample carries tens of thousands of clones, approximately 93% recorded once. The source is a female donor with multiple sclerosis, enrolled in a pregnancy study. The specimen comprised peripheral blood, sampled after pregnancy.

The CDR3 DNA sequence: TGTGCCAGCAACTTACACACCGGGGGGGTCAATGGCTACACCTTC. Protein: CASNLHTGGVNGYTF. This chain links TRBV28 with TRBJ1-2; D possibly corresponds to TRBD1 (5 bases). Germline V gene sequence: CDR1 MDHEN, CDR2 SYDVKM. Trimming removed 7 bases at V and 6 bases at J, with 21 bases between. This CDR3 comprises 15 residues.